This T cell receptor (beta chain) stems from a study of T cell repertoires in cytomegalovirus infection. CDR3 length: 15 residues. Trimming shortened V by 4 bases and J by 3 bases, and 16 bases separated the two germline ends. The germline V gene encodes CDR1 MNHEY and CDR2 SMNVEV (reference sequence). One entry per CDR3 protein results from TCRdb running MiXCR on the reads. Here the sample spans some 130,000 distinct CDR3 sequences, 30% to 40% being singletons. With regard to this clonotype: Its antigen is as yet unknown.

Sequencing was performed on CD8+ T cells from cultured PBMCs, taken from culture after CMV antigen stimulation. The sequence was collected from a human donor in good health (CMV status not recorded). Some clones in this sample may be carry-over from other donors' samples. This chain links TRBV27 with TRBJ2-7; D is possibly TRBD2 (6 bases). CDR3 sequence reads: CASSSGGEGYYEQYF. The CDR3 DNA is TGTGCCAGCAGTTCCGGGGGAGAGGGGTACTACGAGCAGTACTTC.